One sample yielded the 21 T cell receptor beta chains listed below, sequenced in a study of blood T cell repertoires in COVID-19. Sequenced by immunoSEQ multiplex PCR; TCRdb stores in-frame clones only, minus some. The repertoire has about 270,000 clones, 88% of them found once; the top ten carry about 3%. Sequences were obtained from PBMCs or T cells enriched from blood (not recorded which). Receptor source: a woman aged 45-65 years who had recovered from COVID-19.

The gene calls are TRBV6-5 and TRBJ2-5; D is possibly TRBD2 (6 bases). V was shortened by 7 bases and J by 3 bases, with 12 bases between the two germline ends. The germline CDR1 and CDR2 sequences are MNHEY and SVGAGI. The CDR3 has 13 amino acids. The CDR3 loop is CASTPGLKETQYF. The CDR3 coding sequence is TGTGCCAGCACCCCGGGACTGAAAGAGACCCAGTACTTC.

CDR3 region: CASSSQGTEAFF. CDR3 DNA sequence: TGTGCCAGCAGCTCCCAGGGGACTGAAGCTTTCTTT. The chain combines TRBV7-9 with TRBJ1-1; TRBD1 might be the D (6 bases). Trimming took off 4 bases at V and 5 bases at J, with 8 bases between the two ends. The germline CDR1 and CDR2 sequences are SEHNR and FQNEAQ (reference sequence). The CDR3 has 12 amino acids.

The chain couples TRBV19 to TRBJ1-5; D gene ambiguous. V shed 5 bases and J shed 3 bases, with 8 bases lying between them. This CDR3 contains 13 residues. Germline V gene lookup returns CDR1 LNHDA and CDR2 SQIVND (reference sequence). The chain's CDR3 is CASSEEINQPQHF. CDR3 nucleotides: TGTGCCAGTAGTGAGGAGATCAATCAGCCCCAGCATTTT.

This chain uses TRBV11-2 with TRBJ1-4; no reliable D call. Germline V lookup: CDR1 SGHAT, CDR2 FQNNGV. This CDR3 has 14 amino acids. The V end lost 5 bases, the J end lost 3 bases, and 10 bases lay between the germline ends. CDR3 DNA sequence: TGTGCCAGCAGCACCCAGTTTTCTAATGAAAAACTGTTTTTT. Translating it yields CASSTQFSNEKLFF.

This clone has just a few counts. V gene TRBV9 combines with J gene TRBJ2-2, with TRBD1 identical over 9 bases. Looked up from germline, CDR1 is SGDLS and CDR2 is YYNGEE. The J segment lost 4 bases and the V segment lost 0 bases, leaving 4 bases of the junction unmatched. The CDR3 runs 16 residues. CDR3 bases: TGTGCCAGCAGCGTAGAGGTGACAGGGGGCACCGGGGAGCTGTTTTTT. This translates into CASSVEVTGGTGELFF.

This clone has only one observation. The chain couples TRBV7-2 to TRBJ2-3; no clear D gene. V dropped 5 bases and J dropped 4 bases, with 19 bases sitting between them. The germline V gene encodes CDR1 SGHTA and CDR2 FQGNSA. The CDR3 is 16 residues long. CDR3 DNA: TGTGCCAGCAGCCTCGCTTCTAGGAACCAAGCAGATACGCAGTATTTT. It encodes CASSLASRNQADTQYF.

The CDR3, as DNA: TGTGCCAGCAGGGTTAATGACCCCAGCGGCTATGGCTACACCTTC. As protein: CASRVNDPSGYGYTF. The V call is TRBV27, the J call TRBJ1-2; unclear D gene. The CDR3 consists of 15 residues. Trimming shortened V by 6 bases and J by 4 bases, and 18 bases separated the two germline ends. Germline CDR1 reads MNHEY; CDR2 reads SMNVEV (reference sequence).

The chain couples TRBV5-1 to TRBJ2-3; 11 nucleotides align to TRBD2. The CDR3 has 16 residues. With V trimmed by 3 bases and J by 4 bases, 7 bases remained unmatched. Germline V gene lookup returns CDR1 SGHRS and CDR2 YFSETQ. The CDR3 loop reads CASSYVAGGPSDTQYF. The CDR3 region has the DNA TGCGCCAGCAGCTATGTAGCGGGAGGGCCGTCAGATACGCAGTATTTT.

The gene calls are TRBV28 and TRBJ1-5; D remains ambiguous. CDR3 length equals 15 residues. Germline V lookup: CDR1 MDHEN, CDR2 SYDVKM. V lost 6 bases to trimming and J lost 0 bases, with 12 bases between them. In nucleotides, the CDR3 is TGTGCCAGCAGAGAACTAGAGTTTAGCAATCAGCCCCAGCATTTT. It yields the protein CASRELEFSNQPQHF.

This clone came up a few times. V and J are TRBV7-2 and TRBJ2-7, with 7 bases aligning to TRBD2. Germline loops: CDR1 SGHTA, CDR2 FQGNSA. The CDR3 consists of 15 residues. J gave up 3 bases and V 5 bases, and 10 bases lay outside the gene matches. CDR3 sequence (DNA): TGTGCCAGCAGCGCACAGACTAGCCCTGGCTACGAGCAGTACTTC. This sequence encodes CASSAQTSPGYEQYF.

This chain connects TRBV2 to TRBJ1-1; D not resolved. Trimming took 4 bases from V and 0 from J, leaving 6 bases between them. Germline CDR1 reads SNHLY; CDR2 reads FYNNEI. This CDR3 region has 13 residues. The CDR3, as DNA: TGTGCCAGCAGTGGACTGATGAACACTGAAGCTTTCTTT. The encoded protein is CASSGLMNTEAFF.

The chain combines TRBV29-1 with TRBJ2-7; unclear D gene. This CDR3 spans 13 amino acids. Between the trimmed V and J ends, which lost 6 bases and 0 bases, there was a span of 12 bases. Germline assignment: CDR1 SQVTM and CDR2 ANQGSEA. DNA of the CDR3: TGCAGCGTGACCGGCAGGCTCTCCTACGAGCAGTACTTC. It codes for CSVTGRLSYEQYF.

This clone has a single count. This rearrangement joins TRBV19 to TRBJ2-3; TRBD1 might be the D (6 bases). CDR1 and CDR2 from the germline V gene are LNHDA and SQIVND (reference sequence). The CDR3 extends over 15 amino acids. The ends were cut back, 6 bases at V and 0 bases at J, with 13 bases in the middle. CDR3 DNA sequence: TGTGCCAGTAGCGGCAGGGGAACTAGCACAGATACGCAGTATTTT. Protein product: CASSGRGTSTDTQYF.

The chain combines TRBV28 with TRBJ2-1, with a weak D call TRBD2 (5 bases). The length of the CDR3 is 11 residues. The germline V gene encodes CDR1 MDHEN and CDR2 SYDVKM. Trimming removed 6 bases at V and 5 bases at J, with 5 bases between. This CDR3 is CASRGDNEQFF. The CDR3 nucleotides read TGTGCCAGCAGGGGAGACAATGAGCAGTTCTTC.

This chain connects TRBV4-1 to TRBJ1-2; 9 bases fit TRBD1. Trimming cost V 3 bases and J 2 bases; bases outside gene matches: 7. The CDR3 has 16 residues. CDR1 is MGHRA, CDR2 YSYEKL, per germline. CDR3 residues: CASSQLGQGQNYGYTF. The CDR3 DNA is TGCGCCAGCAGCCAGCTGGGACAGGGCCAAAACTATGGCTACACCTTC.

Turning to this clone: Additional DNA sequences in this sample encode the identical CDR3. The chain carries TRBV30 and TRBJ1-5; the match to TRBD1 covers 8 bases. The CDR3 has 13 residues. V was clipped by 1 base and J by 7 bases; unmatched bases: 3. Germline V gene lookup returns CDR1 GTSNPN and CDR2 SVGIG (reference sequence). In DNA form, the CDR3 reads TGTGCCTGGAGTGGCCAGGGGGCACAGCCCCAGCATTTT. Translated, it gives CAWSGQGAQPQHF.

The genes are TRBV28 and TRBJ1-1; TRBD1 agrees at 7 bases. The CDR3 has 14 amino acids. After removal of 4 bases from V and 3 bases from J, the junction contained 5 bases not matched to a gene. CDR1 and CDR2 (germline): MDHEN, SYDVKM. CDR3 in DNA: TGTGCCAGCAGTTCACCGACAGGGCACACTGAAGCTTTCTTT. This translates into CASSSPTGHTEAFF. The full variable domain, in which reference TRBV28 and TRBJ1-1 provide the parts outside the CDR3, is DVKVTQSSRYLVKRTGEKVFLECVQDMDHENMFWYRQDPGLGLRLIYFSYDVKMKEKGDIPEGYSVSREKKERFSLILESASTNQTSMYLCASSSPTGHTEAFFGQGTRLTVV.

The CDR3 bases are TGTGCCAGCAGCCTCCCCGGACAGGGAGAGACCCAGTACTTC. It specifies CASSLPGQGETQYF. This chain uses TRBV5-4 with TRBJ2-5, with 8 nucleotides matching TRBD1. The CDR3 sequence is 14 residues long. Germline CDR1 and CDR2: SGHNT and YYREEE (reference sequence). Unmatched junction bases numbered 6, after V lost 4 bases and J lost 4 bases.

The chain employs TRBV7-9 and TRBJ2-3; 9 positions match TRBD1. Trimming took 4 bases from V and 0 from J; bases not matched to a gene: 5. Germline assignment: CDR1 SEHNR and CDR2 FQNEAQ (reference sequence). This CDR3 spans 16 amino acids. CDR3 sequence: CASSSTGGPSTDTQYF. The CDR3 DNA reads TGTGCCAGCAGCTCGACAGGGGGGCCTAGCACAGATACGCAGTATTTT.

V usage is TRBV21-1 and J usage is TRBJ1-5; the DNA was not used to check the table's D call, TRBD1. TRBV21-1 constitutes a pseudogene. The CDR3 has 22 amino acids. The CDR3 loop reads CASSKGAVRPRTGVCSNQPQHF. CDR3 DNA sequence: TGTGCCAGCAGCAAAGGGGCAGTCAGGCCGAGGACAGGGGTTTGTAGCAATCAGCCCCAGCATTTT.

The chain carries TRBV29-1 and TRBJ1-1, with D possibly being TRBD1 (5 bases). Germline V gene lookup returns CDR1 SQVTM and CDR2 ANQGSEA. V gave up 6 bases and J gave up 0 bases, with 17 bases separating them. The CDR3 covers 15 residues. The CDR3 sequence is CSVVRDPRMNTEAFF. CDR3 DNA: TGCAGCGTCGTGCGGGACCCCCGAATGAACACTGAAGCTTTCTTT.